These 28 T cell receptor beta chains share one sample of origin, sequenced in a study of T cell changes during pregnancy in multiple sclerosis. Profiled with immunoSEQ multiplex PCR; TCRdb holds only in-frame clones, not every one. Of under 60,000 clones detected, about 90% appear once; the ten largest clones hold approximately 0.39%. This material consisted of CD4+ T cells from peripheral blood mononuclear cells, taken in the second trimester of pregnancy. All receptors derive from a female donor in good health, enrolled as a control in a pregnancy study.

The chain links TRBV11-3 to TRBJ1-4; 7 bases are shared with TRBD1. CDR3 length: 14 amino acids. Germline lookup yields CDR1 SGHNT and CDR2 YENEEA. The V and J ends lost 5 bases and 8 bases, in that order; junction bases with no gene match: 8. This CDR3 is CASSPGTAIEKLFF. The CDR3 DNA follows: TGTGCCAGCAGCCCCGGGACAGCAATCGAAAAACTGTTTTTT.

The gene calls are TRBV9 and TRBJ2-1; weak D call: TRBD1 (6 bases). The germline V gene has CDR1 SGDLS and CDR2 YYNGEE. Between the trimmed V and J ends, which lost 3 bases and 0 bases, there was a span of 7 bases. This CDR3 has 14 amino acids. The CDR3 sequence: CASSARGSYNEQFF. CDR3 DNA sequence: TGTGCCAGCAGCGCCAGGGGCTCCTACAATGAGCAGTTCTTC.

The V call is TRBV10-3, the J call TRBJ1-4, with D tentatively TRBD1 (5 bases). This CDR3 has 14 amino acids. The V end lost 6 bases, the J end lost 5 bases, and 13 bases lay between the germline ends. Per the germline V gene, CDR1 is ENHRY and CDR2 is SYGVKD. The CDR3 sequence is CAISPGSENEKLFF. CDR3 bases: TGTGCCATCAGCCCAGGGTCGGAAAATGAAAAACTGTTTTTT.

V usage is TRBV11-1 and J usage is TRBJ1-3; 9 bases are a match to TRBD1. Germline V CDR1 and CDR2: SGHAT, FQDESV (reference sequence). This CDR3 region has 15 residues. Germline trimming cut 5 bases from V and 5 bases from J; bases unmatched to any gene: 7. CDR3 nucleotides: TGTGCCAGCAGCGCACAGGGGGCGAGCCGAAACACCATATATTTT. Translation gives CASSAQGASRNTIYF.

V usage is TRBV11-2 and J usage is TRBJ1-1, with D possibly being TRBD1 (6 bases). Per the germline V gene, CDR1 is SGHAT and CDR2 is FQNNGV. This CDR3 is built from 15 residues. Trimming removed 1 base at V and 1 base at J, with 10 bases between. CDR3 loop: CASSLAPRGNTEAFF. DNA for the CDR3: TGTGCCAGCAGCTTAGCCCCCAGGGGGAACACTGAAGCTTTCTTT. Variable domain in full (rest from reference TRBV11-2 and TRBJ1-1): EAGVAQSPRYKIIEKRQSVAFWCNPISGHATLYWYQQILGQGPKLLIQFQNNGVVDDSQLPKDRFSAERLKGVDSTLKIQPAKLEDSAVYLCASSLAPRGNTEAFFGQGTRLTVV.

The CDR3 reads CAISESEWRGTEAFF. CDR3 in DNA: TGTGCCATCAGTGAGAGCGAATGGCGGGGCACTGAAGCTTTCTTT. The gene calls are TRBV10-3 and TRBJ1-1, with unresolved D. The germline V and J ends were trimmed by 2 bases and 4 bases, with 14 bases remaining between them. Germline V CDR1 and CDR2: ENHRY, SYGVKD. The CDR3 extends over 15 amino acids.

The chain has TRBV7-3 and TRBJ2-2; TRBD1 matches 10 bases. This CDR3 region has 15 residues. Germline loops: CDR1 SGHTA, CDR2 FQGTGA. V lost 5 bases to trimming and J lost 6 bases; unmatched junction nucleotides: 6. The CDR3: CASSPRTGGAGELFF. The CDR3 DNA follows: TGTGCCAGCAGCCCGAGGACAGGGGGTGCCGGGGAGCTGTTTTTT.

The J gene is TRBJ2-2, the V gene TRBV9, with 8 bases matching TRBD2. Germline loops: CDR1 SGDLS, CDR2 YYNGEE. The length of the CDR3 is 15 residues. The V and J ends lost 2 bases and 6 bases, in that order; junction bases with no gene match: 6. CDR3 coding DNA: TGTGCCAGCAGCGTCCTTAGCGGGGCGTCCGGGGAGCTGTTTTTT. Translated: CASSVLSGASGELFF.

The gene calls are TRBV11-3 and TRBJ2-3; 10 positions match TRBD2. The CDR3 is 20 residues long. CDR1 and CDR2 from the germline V gene are SGHNT and YENEEA. V shed 1 base, J shed 2 bases, and the junction held 15 bases outside the gene matches. CDR3 loop: CASSLAGLAGALLFTDTQYF. The DNA of the CDR3 is TGTGCCAGCAGCTTAGCGGGGCTAGCGGGGGCCCTACTATTCACAGATACGCAGTATTTT.

V is TRBV5-1 and J is TRBJ1-4, with a weak D call TRBD1 (6 bases). This CDR3 is 15 amino acids long. Germline assignment: CDR1 SGHRS and CDR2 YFSETQ. V was cut by 6 bases and J by 7 bases, with 19 bases left in between. As DNA, the CDR3 is TGCGCCAGCACTCAAGGGGGGGGGTGTGGTGAAAAACTGTTTTTT. It codes for CASTQGGGCGEKLFF.

This clone was recorded only once. V usage is TRBV7-2 and J usage is TRBJ2-7; tentative D call: TRBD1 (6 bases). The CDR3 sequence is 16 residues long. Germline V gene data show CDR1 as SGHTA and CDR2 as FQGNSA. Trimming removed 2 bases at V and 3 bases at J, with 17 bases between. The CDR3, as DNA: TGTGCCAGCAGCTTAAGTGGAACAGGGTCTCTCTACGAGCAGTACTTC. It is translated as CASSLSGTGSLYEQYF.

The chain uses TRBV5-1 and TRBJ2-2; 8 nucleotides line up with TRBD2. Germline V gene lookup returns CDR1 SGHRS and CDR2 YFSETQ. The CDR3 length is 16 residues. With V trimmed by 4 bases and J by 0 bases, 5 bases remained unmatched. CDR3 residues: CASSLTGGANTGELFF. The DNA of the CDR3 is TGCGCCAGCAGCCTCACCGGGGGGGCGAACACCGGGGAGCTGTTTTTT. The variable domain in full, completed from reference TRBV5-1 and TRBJ2-2, reads KAGVTQTPRYLIKTRGQQVTLSCSPISGHRSVSWYQQTPGQGLQFLFEYFSETQRNKGNFPGRFSGRQFSNSRSEMNVSTLELGDSALYLCASSLTGGANTGELFFGEGSRLTVL.

The CDR3 is CASSVRELNTEAFF. CDR3 nucleotide sequence: TGTGCCAGCAGCGTGCGGGAACTTAACACTGAAGCTTTCTTT. The gene calls are TRBV9 and TRBJ1-1; D is ambiguous. The V end was cut by 2 bases, the J end by 2 bases, with 10 bases between. The CDR3 runs to 14 residues. The germline gives CDR1 SGDLS, CDR2 YYNGEE.

V and J are TRBV5-1 and TRBJ2-5, with 7 bases fitting TRBD1. This CDR3 contains 15 residues. Germline V CDR1 and CDR2: SGHRS, YFSETQ. Unmatched junction bases numbered 3, after V lost 0 bases and J lost 1 base. Here the CDR3 reads CASSLGQGFQETQYF. In DNA form, the CDR3 reads TGCGCCAGCAGCTTGGGACAGGGATTCCAAGAGACCCAGTACTTC.

The chain is built from TRBV18 and TRBJ1-1; TRBD1 might be the D (6 bases). The ends were cut back, 3 bases at V and 7 bases at J, with 9 bases in the middle. The germline V gene encodes CDR1 KGHSH and CDR2 LQKENI. This CDR3 region has 12 residues. DNA of the CDR3: TGTGCCAGCTCACCCGGACAGTATGAAGCTTTCTTT. Protein product: CASSPGQYEAFF.

The chain uses TRBV27 and TRBJ1-1; possible D gene TRBD1, 5 bases. Germline lookup yields CDR1 MNHEY and CDR2 SMNVEV (reference sequence). The CDR3 runs to 13 residues. V lost 6 bases and J 1 base, leaving 9 bases between the germline ends. The CDR3 loop is CASSLTGNTEAFF. In nucleotides, the CDR3 is TGTGCCAGCAGCCTAACAGGGAACACTGAAGCTTTCTTT.

The V gene is TRBV7-9, the J gene TRBJ2-5, with 10 bases that match TRBD1. This CDR3 is built from 14 residues. Germline CDR1 reads SEHNR; CDR2 reads FQNEAQ (reference sequence). The V and J ends lost 5 bases and 5 bases, in that order; junction bases with no gene match: 5. The CDR3 nucleotides read TGTGCCAGCAGCCGGGACAGGGGAATGGAGACCCAGTACTTC. This codes for CASSRDRGMETQYF.

The chain has TRBV11-3 and TRBJ2-2, with TRBD1 identical over 7 bases. The J segment lost 7 bases and the V segment lost 5 bases, leaving 10 bases of the junction unmatched. This CDR3 has 15 residues. The germline V gene encodes CDR1 SGHNT and CDR2 YENEEA. The chain's CDR3 is CASSPRTGWSGELFF. The CDR3 DNA reads TGTGCCAGCAGCCCGCGGACAGGATGGAGCGGGGAGCTGTTTTTT.

The CDR3 protein is CASSVPSTSGGETQYF. DNA for the CDR3: TGTGCCAGCAGCGTACCTTCGACTAGCGGGGGGGAGACCCAGTACTTC. This chain connects TRBV9 to TRBJ2-5; 13 positions match TRBD2. The CDR3 sequence is 16 residues long. Germline V gene data show CDR1 as SGDLS and CDR2 as YYNGEE. Germline trimming cut 1 base from V and 5 bases from J; bases unmatched to any gene: 5.

This clone was recorded a few times. The V gene is TRBV6-1, the J gene TRBJ2-4; possibly TRBD1 for D (6 bases). The CDR3 has 12 residues. Trimming pared 5 bases from V and 6 bases from J, leaving 8 bases between. Germline lookup yields CDR1 MNHNS and CDR2 SASEGT. CDR3 residues: CASSKQGNIQYF. For the CDR3, the DNA is TGTGCCAGCAGTAAACAGGGAAACATTCAGTACTTC.

The genes are TRBV2 and TRBJ2-3, with TRBD1 as a possible D gene (6 bases). The CDR3 consists of 15 residues. V lost 5 bases and J 2 bases, leaving 14 bases between the germline ends. Germline V gene sequence: CDR1 SNHLY, CDR2 FYNNEI. CDR3 in amino acids: CASSSRTAYTDTQYF. The CDR3 nucleotides are TGTGCCAGCAGTTCTCGGACAGCTTACACAGATACGCAGTATTTT.

This clone has a single count. This sequence joins TRBV25-1 and TRBJ1-5; 8 bases are a match to TRBD1. Germline lookup yields CDR1 MGHDK and CDR2 SYGVNS. The CDR3 covers 16 residues. J was trimmed by 5 bases and V by 5 bases; bases with no gene match: 11. The CDR3 sequence is CASSTGTGWGDQPQHF. DNA of the CDR3: TGTGCCAGCAGTACAGGGACAGGTTGGGGGGATCAGCCCCAGCATTTT.

The chain recombines TRBV4-1 with TRBJ2-7, with 7 bases aligning to TRBD2. This CDR3 has 17 amino acids. J was trimmed by 3 bases and V by 4 bases; bases with no gene match: 15. In germline, CDR1 is MGHRA, CDR2 YSYEKL. The CDR3 region is CASSRTGYSGDYYEQYF. The CDR3 DNA follows: TGCGCCAGCAGCCGGACGGGATACTCCGGGGACTACTACGAGCAGTACTTC.

This sequence joins TRBV18 and TRBJ1-1; 7 bases align to TRBD1. Per germline, CDR1 KGHSH and CDR2 LQKENI. The CDR3 loop spans 17 amino acids. After removal of 4 bases from V and 0 bases from J, the junction contained 11 bases not matched to a gene. Here the CDR3 reads CASSLNRQGWMNTEAFF. CDR3 nucleotide sequence: TGTGCCAGCTCACTCAACCGACAGGGTTGGATGAACACTGAAGCTTTCTTT. Complete variable domain (other parts from reference TRBV18 and TRBJ1-1): NAGVMQNPRHLVRRRGQEARLRCSPMKGHSHVYWYRQLPEEGLKFMVYLQKENIIDESGMPKERFSAEFPKEGPSILRIQQVVRGDSAAYFCASSLNRQGWMNTEAFFGQGTRLTVV.

This rearrangement joins TRBV9 to TRBJ2-5, with D perhaps TRBD2 (5 bases). CDR1 is SGDLS, CDR2 YYNGEE, per germline. The ends were cut back, 0 bases at V and 4 bases at J, with 10 bases in the middle. The CDR3 sequence is 14 residues long. As DNA, the CDR3 is TGTGCCAGCAGCGTAGCTATCCTAGCAGAGACCCAGTACTTC. This sequence encodes CASSVAILAETQYF.

This rearrangement joins TRBV18 to TRBJ2-2; possible D gene TRBD1, 6 bases. The CDR3 spans 15 residues. Trimming stripped 2 bases from V and 3 bases from J, with 10 bases between. From germline, CDR1 is KGHSH and CDR2 LQKENI. The DNA for the CDR3 is TGTGCCAGCTCACCAAACAGGGACGACACCGGGGAGCTGTTTTTT. It encodes CASSPNRDDTGELFF.

The genes are TRBV19 and TRBJ2-7, with no clear D. Germline V gene data show CDR1 as LNHDA and CDR2 as SQIVND (reference sequence). CDR3 size: 16 residues. V was cut by 4 bases and J by 0 bases, with 16 bases left in between. DNA of the CDR3: TGTGCCAGTAGTACCCCCACGGGTGTACCCTCCTACGAGCAGTACTTC. Protein product: CASSTPTGVPSYEQYF.

This chain joins TRBV4-1 and TRBJ2-3, with 7 nucleotides matching TRBD1. Losses at the gene ends were 4 bases for V and 10 bases for J; bases not matched to a gene: 8. Germline lookup yields CDR1 MGHRA and CDR2 YSYEKL. The CDR3 runs to 13 residues. In DNA, the CDR3 is TGCGCCAGCAGCCCCGACAGGGCGTTTGCGCAGTATTTT. This gives the protein CASSPDRAFAQYF.